The 7 T cell receptor beta chains below come from one sample, sequenced in a study of siplizumab effects on memory and regulatory T cells. Assay used: immunoSEQ multiplex PCR; TCRdb lists only in-frame clones, some missing. In the table there are about 63,000 clones, around four fifths of which are singletons. The sample comprised memory CD4+ T cells sorted from blood. The receptors originated from a human donor in good health.

The V and J genes are TRBV6-5 and TRBJ1-2; D gene ambiguous. Germline V gene data show CDR1 as MNHEY and CDR2 as SVGAGI. V dropped 2 bases and J dropped 6 bases, with 10 bases sitting between them. This CDR3 region has 13 residues. The CDR3 is CASSYDGVDGYTF. In nucleotides, the CDR3 is TGTGCCAGCAGTTACGATGGGGTAGATGGCTACACCTTC.

The rearrangement uses TRBV10-3 and TRBJ2-2, with D perhaps matching TRBD1 (6 bases). V was cut by 6 bases and J by 9 bases, with 11 bases left in between. The CDR3 totals 12 residues. Germline V gives CDR1 ENHRY, CDR2 SYGVKD. CDR3 in amino acids: CAISQQGRELFF. The DNA of the CDR3 is TGTGCCATCAGCCAACAGGGCCGGGAGCTGTTTTTT.

V gene TRBV5-5 combines with J gene TRBJ2-7, with TRBD1 matching over 7 bases. Germline lookup yields CDR1 SGHKS and CDR2 YYEKEE (reference sequence). This CDR3 spans 15 amino acids. V lost 2 bases to trimming and J lost 3 bases; unmatched junction nucleotides: 8. This CDR3 reads CASSFTSAGGYEQYF. CDR3 nucleotide sequence: TGTGCCAGCAGCTTTACGTCGGCAGGGGGCTACGAGCAGTACTTC.

The chain couples TRBV10-3 to TRBJ2-2, with 8 bases identical to TRBD1. The CDR3 is made up of 16 amino acids. The germline gives CDR1 ENHRY, CDR2 SYGVKD. After removal of 6 bases from V and 2 bases from J, the junction contained 8 bases not matched to a gene. CDR3 in DNA: TGTGCCATCAGCCCTTCGGCAGGGGGCAACACCGGGGAGCTGTTTTTT. Its translation is CAISPSAGGNTGELFF.

The chain is built from TRBV19 and TRBJ2-7; a weak D match, TRBD1 (6 bases). The CDR3 covers 16 residues. Germline lookup yields CDR1 LNHDA and CDR2 SQIVND (reference sequence). V dropped 7 bases and J dropped 4 bases, with 23 bases sitting between them. In DNA, the CDR3 is TGTGCCAGTACCAAAGACGCCAGGGGAGAACAGTACGAGCAGTACTTC. It is translated as CASTKDARGEQYEQYF.

The chain couples TRBV20-1 to TRBJ2-7; D call uncertain. The germline V gene has CDR1 DFQATT and CDR2 SNEGSKA (reference sequence). The CDR3 sequence is 11 residues long. Trimming took off 5 bases at V and 5 bases at J, with 10 bases between the two ends. The CDR3 protein is CSAYEGNEQYF. CDR3 DNA: TGCAGTGCTTACGAAGGAAACGAGCAGTACTTC.

The genes are TRBV9 and TRBJ1-1; 8 nucleotides agree with TRBD1. The CDR3 consists of 16 residues. V lost 4 bases and J lost 0; bases outside the gene matches: 8. Per germline, CDR1 SGDLS and CDR2 YYNGEE. Here the CDR3 DNA reads TGTGCCAGCAGCCCCCGGACAGGGAGTATGAACACTGAAGCTTTCTTT. It translates to CASSPRTGSMNTEAFF.